These 12 T cell receptor beta chains were all obtained from the same sample, sequenced in a study of spatial heterogeneity in lung cancer. Indicated time point: sample taken at primary tumor resection. Whole RNA obtained from tumor, nontumor lung or frozen PBMC underwent sequencing without sorting. TCRdb recomputed calls from the 5' RACE reads with MiXCR, one row per CDR3 protein. Seen here are 30,000 to 40,000 distinct CDR3 sequences, roughly 5.6% observed once, and the top ten hold less than 30%. The sample consisted of PBMCs, taken at surgery. The receptors were gathered from a female donor with early-stage non-small cell lung cancer.

This clonotype was detected a few times. The chain couples TRBV20-1 to TRBJ2-2; no reliable D call. This CDR3 comprises 13 residues. The V end lost 3 bases, the J end lost 5 bases, and 10 bases lay between the germline ends. Looked up from germline, CDR1 is DFQATT and CDR2 is SNEGSKA (reference sequence). The CDR3: CSASYFKTGELFF. The DNA for the CDR3 is TGCAGTGCTAGTTATTTCAAGACCGGGGAGCTGTTTTTT.

This clonotype showed up many times. The chain employs TRBV10-1 and TRBJ2-7; maybe TRBD2 (6 bases). CDR1 and CDR2 from the germline V gene are WNHNN and SYGVQD (reference sequence). V lost 3 bases to trimming and J lost 6 bases, with 18 bases between them. This CDR3 region has 15 residues. The CDR3 bases are TGCGCCAGCAGTGACTCGTCCTCAGCCGGGGGCGAGCAGTACTTC. It translates to CASSDSSSAGGEQYF.

This clonotype was detected many times. The chain combines TRBV4-1 with TRBJ1-1; possibly TRBD1 for D (6 bases). Trimming shortened V by 4 bases and J by 1 base, and 19 bases separated the two germline ends. This CDR3 is 17 amino acids long. Germline V gene data show CDR1 as MGHRA and CDR2 as YSYEKL. CDR3 residues: CASSRYREGWTNTEAFF. In DNA form, the CDR3 reads TGCGCCAGCAGCCGGTACAGGGAGGGGTGGACGAACACTGAAGCTTTCTTT.

Ten or more counts support this clonotype. This rearrangement joins TRBV5-1 to TRBJ2-5; D remains unclear. Looked up from germline, CDR1 is SGHRS and CDR2 is YFSETQ. The CDR3 consists of 15 residues. V lost 0 bases and J 2 bases, leaving 11 bases between the germline ends. CDR3 nucleotides: TGCGCCAGCAGCTTGGCCGGCAGCACTCAAGAGACCCAGTACTTC. Its protein product is CASSLAGSTQETQYF.

There are a few counts of this clonotype. The chain employs TRBV19 and TRBJ1-2; TRBD1 agrees at 8 bases. The junction had 4 bases not matched to a gene; V was cut back by 5 bases and J by 8 bases. CDR1 and CDR2 (germline): LNHDA, SQIVND (reference sequence). This CDR3 comprises 12 residues. The CDR3 sequence is CASSGQGGGYTF. The CDR3 region has the DNA TGTGCCAGTAGTGGACAGGGCGGCGGCTACACCTTC.

This clonotype occurred many times. The chain combines TRBV7-2 with TRBJ1-2; a weak D match, TRBD1 (6 bases). The germline V gene encodes CDR1 SGHTA and CDR2 FQGNSA. V lost 4 bases, J lost 8 bases, and 14 bases lay in between. The CDR3 contains 13 residues. This chain's CDR3 is CASSSGTPGGYTF. DNA for the CDR3: TGTGCCAGCAGCTCCGGGACACCGGGAGGCTACACCTTC.

This clonotype was seen repeatedly, ten times or more. The chain is built from TRBV29-1 and TRBJ2-7; tentatively, D is TRBD1 or TRBD2 (6 bases each). The CDR3 has 14 residues. V dropped 6 bases and J dropped 2 bases, with 17 bases sitting between them. Germline V gene sequence: CDR1 SQVTM, CDR2 ANQGSEA. CDR3 residues: CSVGTQGLPYEQYF. The CDR3 DNA reads as TGCAGCGTCGGGACACAGGGACTCCCCTACGAGCAGTACTTC.

This clonotype showed up many times. The chain links TRBV29-1 to TRBJ1-2; unclear D gene. The ends were cut back, 6 bases at V and 1 base at J, with 9 bases in the middle. The germline V gene encodes CDR1 SQVTM and CDR2 ANQGSEA. The CDR3 has 12 residues. CDR3 sequence reads: CSVWGLNYGYTF. In DNA, the CDR3 is TGCAGCGTATGGGGTCTTAACTATGGCTACACCTTC. The whole variable domain, filled in from reference TRBV29-1 and TRBJ1-2, reads SAVISQKPSRDICQRGTSLTIQCQVDSQVTMMFWYRQQPGQSLTLIATANQGSEATYESGFVIDKFPISRPNLTFSTLTVSNMSPEDSSIYLCSVWGLNYGYTFGSGTRLTVV.

This clonotype was recorded a few times. The V gene is TRBV30, the J gene TRBJ1-1; D unresolved. The CDR3 spans 13 residues. Germline V gives CDR1 GTSNPN, CDR2 SVGIG (reference sequence). Trimming removed 4 bases at V and 4 bases at J, with 13 bases between. The CDR3: CAWTLLPGTEAFF. The CDR3 DNA follows: TGTGCCTGGACCCTTTTACCGGGCACTGAAGCTTTCTTT.

This clonotype was seen repeatedly, ten times or more. The gene calls are TRBV19 and TRBJ1-1, with D unresolved. CDR1 LNHDA and CDR2 SQIVND come from the germline V gene (reference sequence). V dropped 2 bases and J dropped 0 bases, with 10 bases sitting between them. CDR3 length: 15 residues. CDR3 nucleotides: TGTGCCAGTAGTATATCCGGATTCATGAACACTGAAGCTTTCTTT. Protein: CASSISGFMNTEAFF.

This clonotype was detected only a few times. CDR3 in amino acids: CASSLGQGIRTF. DNA of the CDR3: TGTGCCAGCAGCTTGGGACAGGGGATCCGGACCTTC. The V and J genes are TRBV5-4 and TRBJ1-2; 8 nucleotides align to TRBD1. Germline CDR1 SGHNT, CDR2 YYREEE (reference sequence). V was clipped by 0 bases and J by 14 bases; unmatched bases: 6. The CDR3 runs 12 residues.

This clonotype was detected ten times or more. This chain links TRBV15 with TRBJ2-1; 8 nucleotides agree with TRBD1. CDR1 and CDR2 from the germline V gene are LNHNV and YYDKDF (reference sequence). The V segment lost 5 bases and the J segment 5 bases; nucleotides outside the gene matches: 11. The CDR3 is made up of 16 amino acids. CDR3: CATSSRQGRPNNEQFF. CDR3 coding DNA: TGTGCCACCAGCTCCCGACAGGGGAGGCCAAACAATGAGCAGTTCTTC.